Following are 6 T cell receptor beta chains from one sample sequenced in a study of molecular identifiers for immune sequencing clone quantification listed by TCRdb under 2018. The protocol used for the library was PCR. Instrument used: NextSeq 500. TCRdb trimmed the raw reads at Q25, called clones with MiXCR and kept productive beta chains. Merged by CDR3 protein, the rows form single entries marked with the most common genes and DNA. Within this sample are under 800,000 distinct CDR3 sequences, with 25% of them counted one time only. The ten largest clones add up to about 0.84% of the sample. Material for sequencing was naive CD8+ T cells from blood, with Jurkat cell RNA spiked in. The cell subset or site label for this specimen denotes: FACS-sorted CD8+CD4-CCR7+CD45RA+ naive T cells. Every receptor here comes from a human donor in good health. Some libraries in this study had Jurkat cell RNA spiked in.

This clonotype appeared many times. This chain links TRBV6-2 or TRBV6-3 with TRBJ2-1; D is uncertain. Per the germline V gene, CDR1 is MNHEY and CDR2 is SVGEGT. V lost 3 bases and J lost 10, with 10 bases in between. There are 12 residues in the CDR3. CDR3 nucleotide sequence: TGTGCCAGCAGTTATCAGATGGTGGAGCAGTTCTTC. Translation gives CASSYQMVEQFF.

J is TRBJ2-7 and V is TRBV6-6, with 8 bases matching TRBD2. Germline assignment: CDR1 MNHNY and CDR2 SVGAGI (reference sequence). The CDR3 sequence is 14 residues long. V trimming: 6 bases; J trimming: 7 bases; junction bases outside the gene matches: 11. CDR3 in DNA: TGTGCCAGCAGCCCCGGGACTAGTAATATTGAGCAGTACTTC. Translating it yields CASSPGTSNIEQYF.

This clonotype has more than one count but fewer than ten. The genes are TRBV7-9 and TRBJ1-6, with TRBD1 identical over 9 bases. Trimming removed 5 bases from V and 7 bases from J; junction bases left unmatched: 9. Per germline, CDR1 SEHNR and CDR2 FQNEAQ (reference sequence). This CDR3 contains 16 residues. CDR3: CASSPPRGTGNSPLHF. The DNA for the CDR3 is TGTGCCAGCAGCCCCCCGAGGGGGACAGGGAATTCACCCCTCCACTTT.

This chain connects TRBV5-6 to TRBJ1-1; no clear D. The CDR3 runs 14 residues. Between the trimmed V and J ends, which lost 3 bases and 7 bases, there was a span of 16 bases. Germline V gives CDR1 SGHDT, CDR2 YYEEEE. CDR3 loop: CASSWGGEAVEAFF. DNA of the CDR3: TGTGCCAGCAGCTGGGGTGGTGAGGCAGTTGAAGCTTTCTTT.

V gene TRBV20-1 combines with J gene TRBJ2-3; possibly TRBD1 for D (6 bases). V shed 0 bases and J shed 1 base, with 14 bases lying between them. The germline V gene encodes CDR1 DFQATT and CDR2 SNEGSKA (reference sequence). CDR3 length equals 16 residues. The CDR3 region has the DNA TGCAGTGCTAGAGACGAAGGGGGACCCCGCACAGATACGCAGTATTTT. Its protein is CSARDEGGPRTDTQYF.

The CDR3 nucleotides read TGTGCCAGCAGGACAGGATTCTCTGGGGCCAACGTCCTGACTTTC. It codes for CASRTGFSGANVLTF. The V call is TRBV27, the J call TRBJ2-6; TRBD1 is a possible D gene (6 bases). V dropped 6 bases and J dropped 0 bases, with 9 bases sitting between them. CDR3 length equals 15 residues. Germline values: CDR1 MNHEY, CDR2 SMNVEV (reference sequence).